The clone carrying this T cell receptor beta chain was picked up a small number of times. Its cognate antigen is unknown. Use of 60 Vbeta and 13 Jbeta primers characterized the PCR. Clones were sequenced by immunoSEQ multiplex PCR, and TCRdb holds only the in-frame ones, with some missing. The sample carries 150,000 or so clones, around 81% recorded once. These data originate in a study of cytomegalovirus exposure and HLA in healthy donors. The study, taken as a whole, reports: Versus the approximately 720-donor mean, an Asian-associated ancestry cluster reportedly showed fewer N-insertions in a later analysis. Productive rates of about 87% or about 30% were seen for most TCR beta V segments in an earlier analysis. Later analysis associated a missense DCLRE1C variant with TCR beta V- and J-gene trimming. Most subjects' HLA-A and HLA-B alleles were reportedly predicted from TCR beta sequences.

The CDR3 spans 17 residues. CDR1 and CDR2 (germline): MGHRA, YSYEKL. Trimming took off 3 bases at V and 2 bases at J, with 17 bases between the two ends. Input material: PBMCs. V usage is TRBV4-1 and J usage is TRBJ1-3; the D is unclear. This sequence was found in a woman aged 18-29 years in good health and CMV-seropositive. CDR3 DNA: TGCGCCAGCAGCCATACGATCAAAACCCACACTGGAAACACCATATATTTT. It encodes CASSHTIKTHTGNTIYF.